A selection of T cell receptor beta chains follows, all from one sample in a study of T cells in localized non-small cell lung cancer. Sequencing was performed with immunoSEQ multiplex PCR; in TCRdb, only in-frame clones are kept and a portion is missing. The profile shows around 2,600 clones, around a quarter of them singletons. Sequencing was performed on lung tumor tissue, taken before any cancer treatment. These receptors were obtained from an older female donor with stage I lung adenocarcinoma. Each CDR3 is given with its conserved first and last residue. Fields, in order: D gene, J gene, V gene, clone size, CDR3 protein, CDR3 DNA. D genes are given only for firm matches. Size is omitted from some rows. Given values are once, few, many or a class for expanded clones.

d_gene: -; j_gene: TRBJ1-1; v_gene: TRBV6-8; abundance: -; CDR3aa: CASSFSGINTEAFF; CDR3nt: TGTGCCAGCAGCTTCAGTGGTATTAACACTGAAGCTTTCTTT
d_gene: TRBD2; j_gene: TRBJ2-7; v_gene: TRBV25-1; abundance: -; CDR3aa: CASSKAGGNYEQYF; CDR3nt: TGTGCCAGCAGTAAGGCGGGAGGTAACTACGAGCAGTACTTC
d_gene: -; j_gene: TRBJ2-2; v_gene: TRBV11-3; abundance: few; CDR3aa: CASSLDRGTGELFF; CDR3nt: TGTGCCAGCAGCTTAGACAGGGGCACCGGGGAGCTGTTTTTT
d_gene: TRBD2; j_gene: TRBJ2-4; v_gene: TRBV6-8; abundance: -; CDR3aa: CATTPGGGVYIQYF; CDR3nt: TGTGCCACGACCCCCGGGGGGGGCGTTTACATTCAGTACTTC
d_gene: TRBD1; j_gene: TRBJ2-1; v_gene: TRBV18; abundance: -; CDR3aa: CASSPPTGADEQFF; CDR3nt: TGTGCCAGCTCACCACCTACAGGGGCGGATGAGCAGTTCTTC
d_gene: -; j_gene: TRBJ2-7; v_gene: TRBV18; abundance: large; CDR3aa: CASSPSTDYEQYF; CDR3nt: TGTGCCAGCTCACCATCGACGGATTACGAGCAGTACTTC
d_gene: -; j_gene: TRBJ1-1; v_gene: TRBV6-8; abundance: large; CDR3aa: CASSSPTSNTEAFF; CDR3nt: TGTGCCAGCAGTTCACCCACAAGCAACACTGAAGCTTTCTTT
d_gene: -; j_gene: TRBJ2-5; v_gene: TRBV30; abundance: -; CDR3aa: CAWSGKAEETQYF; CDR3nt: TGTGCCTGGAGTGGGAAAGCGGAAGAGACCCAGTACTTC
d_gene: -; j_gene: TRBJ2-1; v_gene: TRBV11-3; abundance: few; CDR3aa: CASSRRRGFYNEQFF; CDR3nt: TGTGCCAGCAGCCGCCGTCGGGGGTTCTACAATGAGCAGTTCTTC
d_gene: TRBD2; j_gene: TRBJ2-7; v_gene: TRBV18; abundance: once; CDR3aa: CASSNIIAGAYEQYF; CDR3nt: TGTGCCAGCTCAAACATAATAGCGGGGGCCTACGAGCAGTACTTC
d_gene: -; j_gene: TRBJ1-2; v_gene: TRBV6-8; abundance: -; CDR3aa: CASIRGAEVGYTF; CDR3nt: TGTGCCAGCATCCGGGGCGCGGAGGTTGGCTACACCTTC
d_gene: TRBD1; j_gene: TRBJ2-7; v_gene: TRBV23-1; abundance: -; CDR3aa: CASSLGQSREQYF; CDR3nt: TGCGCCAGCAGCTTGGGACAGTCGAGGGAGCAGTACTTC
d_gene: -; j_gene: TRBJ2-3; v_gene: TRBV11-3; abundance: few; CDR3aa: CASSPGDGLRDTQYF; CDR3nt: TGTGCCAGCAGCCCGGGGGACGGGCTTAGGGATACGCAGTATTTT
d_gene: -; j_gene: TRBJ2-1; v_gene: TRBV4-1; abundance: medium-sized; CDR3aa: CASSHKTSNNEQFF; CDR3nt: TGCGCCAGCAGCCATAAAACTAGTAACAATGAGCAGTTCTTC
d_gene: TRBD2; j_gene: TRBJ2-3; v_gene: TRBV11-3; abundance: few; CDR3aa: CASSLVGLAVDTQYF; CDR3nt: TGTGCCAGCAGCTTGGTGGGACTAGCGGTAGATACGCAGTATTTT
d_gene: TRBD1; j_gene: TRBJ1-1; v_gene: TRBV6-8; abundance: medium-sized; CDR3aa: CAIRTRTGGTNTEAFF; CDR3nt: TGTGCCATCAGAACGAGGACAGGGGGCACGAACACTGAAGCTTTCTTT
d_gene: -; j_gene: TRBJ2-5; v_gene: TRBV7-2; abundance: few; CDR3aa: CASSFGGDETQYF; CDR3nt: TGTGCCAGCAGCTTCGGCGGGGACGAGACCCAGTACTTC
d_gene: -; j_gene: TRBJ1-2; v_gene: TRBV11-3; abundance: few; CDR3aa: CASSLVRVVDYGYTF; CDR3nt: TGTGCCAGCAGCTTAGTCAGGGTGGTCGACTATGGCTACACCTTC
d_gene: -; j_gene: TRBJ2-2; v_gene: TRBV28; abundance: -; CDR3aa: CASSLTTPGELFF; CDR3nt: TGTGCCAGCAGTCTCACGACCCCCGGGGAGCTGTTTTTT
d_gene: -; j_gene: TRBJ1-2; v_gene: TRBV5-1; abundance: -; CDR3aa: CASSLEWYSYGYTF; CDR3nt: TGCGCCAGCAGCTTAGAGTGGTATAGCTATGGCTACACCTTC
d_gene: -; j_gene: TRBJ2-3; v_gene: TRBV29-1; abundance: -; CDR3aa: CSVVLWMMADTQYF; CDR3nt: TGCAGCGTTGTGCTCTGGATGATGGCAGATACGCAGTATTTT
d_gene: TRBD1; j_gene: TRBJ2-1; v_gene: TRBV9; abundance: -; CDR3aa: CASSVDLNRGNNEQFF; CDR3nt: TGTGCCAGCAGCGTAGACCTGAACAGGGGGAACAATGAGCAGTTCTTC
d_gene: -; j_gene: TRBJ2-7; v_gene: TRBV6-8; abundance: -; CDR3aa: CASKGSPNSYEQYF; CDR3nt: TGTGCCAGCAAGGGGTCCCCAAACTCCTACGAGCAGTACTTC
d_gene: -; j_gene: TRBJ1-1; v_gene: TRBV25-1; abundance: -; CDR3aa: CASRPQVNTEAFF; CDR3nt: TGTGCCAGCAGGCCACAGGTAAACACTGAAGCTTTCTTT
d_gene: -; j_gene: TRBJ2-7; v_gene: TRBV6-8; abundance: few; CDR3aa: CASSPDSRREQYF; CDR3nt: TGTGCCAGCAGCCCCGACAGTAGACGGGAGCAGTACTTC
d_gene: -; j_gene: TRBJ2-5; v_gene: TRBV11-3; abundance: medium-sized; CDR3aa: CASSLLYWAYVQETQYF; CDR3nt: TGTGCCAGCAGCTTGCTGTACTGGGCTTACGTCCAAGAGACCCAGTACTTC
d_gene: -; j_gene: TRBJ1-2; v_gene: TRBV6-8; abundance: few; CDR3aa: CASRSGQTYGYTF; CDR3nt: TGTGCCAGCAGATCCGGACAGACTTATGGCTACACCTTC
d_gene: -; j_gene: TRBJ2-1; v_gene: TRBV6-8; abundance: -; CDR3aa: CASSQRGSYNEQFF; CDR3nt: TGTGCCAGCAGCCAAAGGGGTTCCTACAATGAGCAGTTCTTC
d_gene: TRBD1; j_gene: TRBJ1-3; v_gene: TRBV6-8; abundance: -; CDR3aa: CASSYPAGTAGNTIYF; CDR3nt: TGTGCCAGCAGTTACCCGGCCGGGACAGCTGGAAACACCATATATTTT
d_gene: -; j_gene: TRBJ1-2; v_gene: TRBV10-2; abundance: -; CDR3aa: CASGGAGVEYGYTF; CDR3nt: TGCGCCAGCGGGGGGGCCGGGGTTGAATATGGCTACACCTTC
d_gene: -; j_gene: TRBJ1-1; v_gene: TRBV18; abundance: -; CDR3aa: CASSATPTGTEAFF; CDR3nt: TGTGCCAGCTCGGCTACCCCTACGGGCACTGAAGCTTTCTTT
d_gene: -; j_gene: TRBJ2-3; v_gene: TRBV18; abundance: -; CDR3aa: CASSPPGADTQYF; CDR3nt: TGTGCCAGCTCACCACCGGGGGCAGATACGCAGTATTTT
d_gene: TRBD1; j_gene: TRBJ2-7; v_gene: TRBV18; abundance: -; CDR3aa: CASSPLRTGVYEQYF; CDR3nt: TGTGCCAGCTCACCTCTCCGGACAGGGGTCTACGAGCAGTACTTC
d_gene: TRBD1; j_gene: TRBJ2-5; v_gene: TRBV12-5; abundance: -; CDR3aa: CASGPGQGRAGGETQYF; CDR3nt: TGTGCTAGTGGACCAGGACAGGGTAGGGCCGGCGGGGAGACCCAGTACTTC
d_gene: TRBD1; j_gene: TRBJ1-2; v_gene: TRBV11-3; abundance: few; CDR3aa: CASSIDGPGQGRGYTF; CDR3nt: TGTGCCAGCAGCATAGACGGACCGGGACAGGGGCGAGGCTACACCTTC
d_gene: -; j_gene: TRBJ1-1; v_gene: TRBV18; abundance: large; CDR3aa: CASSPTAQAEAFF; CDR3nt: TGTGCCAGCTCACCAACTGCCCAGGCTGAAGCTTTCTTT
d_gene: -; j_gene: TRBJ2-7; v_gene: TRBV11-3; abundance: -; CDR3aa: CASSPRTGVYEQYF; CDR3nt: TGTGCCAGCAGCCCTAGGACGGGAGTCTACGAGCAGTACTTC
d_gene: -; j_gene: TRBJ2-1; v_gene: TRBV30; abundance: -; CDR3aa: CAWSVGVPYNNEQFF; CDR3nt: TGTGCCTGGAGTGTAGGGGTTCCCTATAACAATGAGCAGTTCTTC
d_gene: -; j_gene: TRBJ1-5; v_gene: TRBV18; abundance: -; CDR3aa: CASSPAKAQPQHF; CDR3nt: TGTGCCAGCTCACCAGCCAAAGCACAGCCCCAGCATTTT
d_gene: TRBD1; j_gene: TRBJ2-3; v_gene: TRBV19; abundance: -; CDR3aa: CASSAQGAGTDTQYF; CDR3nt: TGTGCCAGTAGCGCACAGGGGGCAGGGACAGATACGCAGTATTTT
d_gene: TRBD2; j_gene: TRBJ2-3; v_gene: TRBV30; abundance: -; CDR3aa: CAWTGLAGYTQYF; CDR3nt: TGTGCCTGGACTGGACTAGCGGGGTATACGCAGTATTTT
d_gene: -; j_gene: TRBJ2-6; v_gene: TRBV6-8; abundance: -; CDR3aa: CASSYSTGGGSGANVLTF; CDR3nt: TGTGCCAGCAGTTACTCGACAGGAGGGGGGTCTGGGGCCAACGTCCTGACTTTC
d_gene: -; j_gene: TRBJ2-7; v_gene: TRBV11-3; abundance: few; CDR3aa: CASSLGGQGWEQYF; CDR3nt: TGTGCCAGCAGCTTAGGGGGCCAGGGTTGGGAGCAGTACTTC
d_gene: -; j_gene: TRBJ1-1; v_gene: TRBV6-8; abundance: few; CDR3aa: CASSDSGGLYTEAFF; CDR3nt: TGTGCCAGCAGTGACTCCGGGGGACTATACACTGAAGCTTTCTTT
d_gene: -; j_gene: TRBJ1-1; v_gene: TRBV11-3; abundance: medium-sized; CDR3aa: CASSLGEVMGEAFF; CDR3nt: TGTGCCAGCAGCTTGGGAGAGGTAATGGGTGAAGCTTTCTTT
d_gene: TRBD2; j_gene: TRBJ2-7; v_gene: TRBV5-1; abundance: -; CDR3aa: CASSSSGGANYEQYF; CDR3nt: TGCGCCAGCAGCTCGAGCGGGGGGGCTAACTACGAGCAGTACTTC